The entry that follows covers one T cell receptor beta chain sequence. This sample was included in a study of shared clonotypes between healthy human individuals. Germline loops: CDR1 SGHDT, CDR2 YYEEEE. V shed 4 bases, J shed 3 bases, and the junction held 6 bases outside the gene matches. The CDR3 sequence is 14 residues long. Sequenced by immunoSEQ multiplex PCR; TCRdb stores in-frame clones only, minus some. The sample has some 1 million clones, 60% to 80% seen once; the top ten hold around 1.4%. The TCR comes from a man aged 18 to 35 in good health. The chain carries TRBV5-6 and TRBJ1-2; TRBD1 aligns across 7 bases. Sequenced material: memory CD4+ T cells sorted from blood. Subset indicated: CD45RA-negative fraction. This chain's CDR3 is CASSPGGADYGYTF. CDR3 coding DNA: TGTGCCAGCAGCCCAGGGGGGGCGGACTATGGCTACACCTTC. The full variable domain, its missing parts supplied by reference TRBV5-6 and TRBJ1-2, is DAGVTQSPTHLIKTRGQQVTLRCSPKSGHDTVSWYQQALGQGPQFIFQYYEEEERQRGNFPDRFSGHQFPNYSSELNVNALLLGDSALYLCASSPGGADYGYTFGSGTRLTVV.